Each of the 10 T cell receptor beta chains below was sequenced from the same sample in a study of cytomegalovirus exposure and HLA in healthy donors. Primers: 60 Vbeta forward and 13 Jbeta reverse. The repertoire was sequenced with immunoSEQ multiplex PCR; TCRdb's copy has only in-frame clones and lacks some. The table shows 70,000 to 95,000 clones, with 80% to 90% occurring only once. Input material: PBMCs. The source is a young woman in good health and CMV-seropositive.

This clone has more than one count but fewer than ten. V is TRBV6-1 and J is TRBJ2-7; D unresolved. Per germline, CDR1 MNHNS and CDR2 SASEGT. The CDR3 has 14 residues. V gave up 2 bases and J gave up 3 bases, with 11 bases separating them. CDR3 in DNA: TGTGCCAGCAGTGAAATGGTCCGAGACTACGAGCAGTACTTC. It encodes CASSEMVRDYEQYF.

This clone was counted only a few times. CDR3 protein: CASSLEVRERHTEAFF. As DNA, the CDR3 is TGCGCCAGCAGCTTGGAGGTCCGGGAGAGACACACTGAAGCTTTCTTT. The gene calls are TRBV5-1 and TRBJ1-1; D not certain. CDR3 length: 16 residues. Germline CDR1 and CDR2: SGHRS and YFSETQ. Trimming left V 0 bases short and J 3 bases short, with 15 bases between. Drawing the rest from reference TRBV5-1 and TRBJ1-1, the complete variable domain is KAGVTQTPRYLIKTRGQQVTLSCSPISGHRSVSWYQQTPGQGLQFLFEYFSETQRNKGNFPGRFSGRQFSNSRSEMNVSTLELGDSALYLCASSLEVRERHTEAFFGQGTRLTVV.

This clone was found once. The chain has TRBV7-8 and TRBJ2-7; TRBD2 might be the D (6 bases). Germline CDR1 SGHVS, CDR2 FQNEAQ. This CDR3 has 12 amino acids. V was trimmed by 5 bases and J by 3 bases, leaving 8 bases between them. CDR3 loop: CASSISGYEQYF. The CDR3 region has the DNA TGTGCCAGCAGCATTAGCGGCTACGAGCAGTACTTC.

The V and J genes are TRBV28 and TRBJ2-1; the match to TRBD2 covers 11 bases. The junction had 9 bases not matched to a gene; V was cut back by 6 bases and J by 8 bases. Germline-derived CDR1 and CDR2 are MDHEN and SYDVKM. The CDR3 runs to 15 residues. As DNA, the CDR3 is TGTGCCAGCAGCACTACTAGCGGGAGATGGGATGAGCAGTTCTTC. This sequence encodes CASSTTSGRWDEQFF.

This chain connects TRBV28 to TRBJ1-5; tentative D call: TRBD1 (6 bases). The CDR3 has 14 amino acids. In germline, CDR1 is MDHEN, CDR2 SYDVKM. V was shortened by 7 bases and J by 5 bases, with 15 bases between the two germline ends. The CDR3 protein is CASTRQASHQPQHF. The CDR3 DNA is TGTGCCAGCACGAGACAGGCGAGTCATCAGCCCCAGCATTTT.

The rearrangement joins TRBV18 to TRBJ1-4; D not certain. The CDR3 is made up of 17 amino acids. V lost 2 bases and J 4 bases, leaving 17 bases between the germline ends. CDR1 is KGHSH, CDR2 LQKENI, per germline. CDR3 coding DNA: TGTGCCAGCTCACCATACAAGTCCGGAGTCCATAATGAAAAACTGTTTTTT. Its translation: CASSPYKSGVHNEKLFF.

Notes on this clone: The junction shows a germline mismatch at one end, possibly a read error. The identical CDR3 is also encoded by other nucleotide sequences in the sample. This chain uses TRBV6-6 with TRBJ2-1; D may be TRBD2 (5 bases). This CDR3 comprises 12 residues. Per germline, CDR1 MNHNY and CDR2 SVGAGI (reference sequence). The CDR3 protein is CASSLATNEQFF. In DNA, the CDR3 is TGCGCCAGCAGCTTAGCGACAAATGAGCAGTTCTTC.

J is TRBJ2-2 and V is TRBV5-6; the match to TRBD2 covers 8 bases. Looked up from germline, CDR1 is SGHDT and CDR2 is YYEEEE. The V segment lost 4 bases and the J segment 7 bases; nucleotides outside the gene matches: 12. This CDR3 has 16 amino acids. CDR3 loop: CASSLFQTSVGGELFF. In DNA, the CDR3 is TGTGCCAGCAGCCTCTTCCAGACTAGCGTAGGCGGGGAGCTGTTTTTT.

The V call is TRBV7-9, the J call TRBJ2-5; 9 positions agree with TRBD2. Germline V gene data show CDR1 as SEHNR and CDR2 as FQNEAQ (reference sequence). Losses at the gene ends were 3 bases for V and 2 bases for J; bases not matched to a gene: 7. This CDR3 region has 16 residues. CDR3 in DNA: TGTGCCAGCAGCTTTTCCGGCGGGAGGGAGCAAGAGACCCAGTACTTC. It yields the protein CASSFSGGREQETQYF.

This chain connects TRBV7-9 to TRBJ1-5; 9 bases align to TRBD1. V gave up 3 bases and J gave up 9 bases; unmatched junction bases: 6. The V gene's germline CDR1 is SEHNR and CDR2 FQNEAQ (reference sequence). The CDR3 extends over 14 amino acids. CDR3 DNA: TGTGCCAGCAGCTTGGGGACAGGGTTAGGGCCCCAGCATTTT. This translates into CASSLGTGLGPQHF.